Listed here are 30 T cell receptor beta chains from one sample, sequenced in a study of blood T cell repertoires in COVID-19. The table came from immunoSEQ multiplex PCR; TCRdb's copy has only in-frame clones and leaves some out. The data contain hundreds of thousands of clones, 70% to 90% of them singletons. The specimen was PBMCs or T cells enriched from blood (not recorded which). These receptors were collected from a man aged 25 to 40 who had recovered from COVID-19.

This chain joins TRBV18 and TRBJ1-1, with D possibly TRBD1 on 5 matching bases. V dropped 3 bases and J dropped 1 base, with 9 bases sitting between them. CDR3 length equals 14 residues. Looked up from germline, CDR1 is KGHSH and CDR2 is LQKENI. Written as DNA, the CDR3 is TGTGCCAGCTCACCGGGGCAGCAGAACACTGAAGCTTTCTTT. It specifies CASSPGQQNTEAFF.

The chain recombines TRBV2 with TRBJ2-4, with TRBD2 as a possible D gene (5 bases). V lost 4 bases to trimming and J lost 7 bases, with 5 bases between them. Germline CDR1 and CDR2: SNHLY and FYNNEI. This CDR3 is 11 amino acids long. CDR3 protein: CASSAGNIQYF. CDR3 DNA: TGTGCCAGCAGTGCGGGGAACATTCAGTACTTC.

About this clone itself: The same CDR3 arises from other DNA sequences in this sample as well. The chain recombines TRBV7-9 with TRBJ1-2; tentatively, D is TRBD1 (5 bases). Trimming took off 6 bases at V and 2 bases at J, with 13 bases between the two ends. Germline V gene data show CDR1 as SEHNR and CDR2 as FQNEAQ (reference sequence). The length of the CDR3 is 14 residues. The CDR3 region is CASSSGGANYGYTF. CDR3 nucleotide sequence: TGTGCCAGCAGTTCGGGAGGGGCCAACTATGGCTACACCTTC.

The genes are TRBV6-2 or TRBV6-3 and TRBJ2-3, with D possibly TRBD2 on 6 matching bases. V was shortened by 1 base and J by 4 bases, with 21 bases between the two germline ends. This CDR3 has 18 residues. The V gene's germline CDR1 is MNHEY and CDR2 SVGEGT. The DNA of the CDR3 is TGTGCCAGCAGTTACTTTTCGTGGACTTCGAGCGGGCCAGATACGCAGTATTTT. It translates to CASSYFSWTSSGPDTQYF.

The rearrangement uses TRBV5-8 and TRBJ1-5; TRBD1 agrees at 8 bases. The CDR3 spans 15 residues. Germline V CDR1 and CDR2: SGHTS, YDEGEE. V was clipped by 6 bases and J by 2 bases; unmatched bases: 7. CDR3 in amino acids: CASKDQGAGNQPQHF. CDR3 nucleotides: TGTGCCAGCAAGGACCAGGGGGCGGGCAATCAGCCCCAGCATTTT.

This chain uses TRBV5-1 with TRBJ1-2; 10 bases align to TRBD1. V lost 3 bases to trimming and J lost 8 bases; unmatched junction nucleotides: 4. The germline gives CDR1 SGHRS, CDR2 YFSETQ. CDR3 size: 13 residues. This chain's CDR3 is CASSWDRGGGYTF. CDR3 nucleotides: TGCGCCAGCAGCTGGGACAGGGGCGGGGGCTACACCTTC. The full variable domain, in which reference TRBV5-1 and TRBJ1-2 provide the parts outside the CDR3, is KAGVTQTPRYLIKTRGQQVTLSCSPISGHRSVSWYQQTPGQGLQFLFEYFSETQRNKGNFPGRFSGRQFSNSRSEMNVSTLELGDSALYLCASSWDRGGGYTFGSGTRLTVV.

V gene TRBV4-2 combines with J gene TRBJ2-3; TRBD2 matches at 14 bases. The ends lost 6 bases at V and 5 bases at J; junction bases unmatched: 10. Looked up from germline, CDR1 is LGHNA and CDR2 is YNFKEQ. The CDR3 extends over 17 amino acids. The CDR3 region is CASRTSGGAEGIDTQYF. CDR3 nucleotides: TGTGCCAGCAGGACTAGCGGGGGGGCCGAGGGAATAGATACGCAGTATTTT.

The V and J genes are TRBV7-9 and TRBJ2-5, with 7 positions matching TRBD2. The CDR3 sequence is 16 residues long. The germline V gene has CDR1 SEHNR and CDR2 FQNEAQ (reference sequence). J lost 3 bases, V lost 4 bases, and 11 bases had no gene match. The CDR3, as DNA: TGTGCCAGCAGCTCAAGAGGCGGGGGTCTCGAAGAGACCCAGTACTTC. Amino acid sequence: CASSSRGGGLEETQYF.

The J gene is TRBJ2-7, the V gene TRBV5-1; 10 bases map to TRBD2. The germline CDR1 and CDR2 sequences are SGHRS and YFSETQ. The CDR3 length is 16 residues. With 4 bases clipped from V and 4 bases from J, the junction kept 11 bases outside the gene matches. CDR3 in DNA: TGCGCCAGCAGCCCCGGTATTAGCGGGGGGACATACGAGCAGTACTTC. The encoded protein is CASSPGISGGTYEQYF.

J is TRBJ2-7 and V is TRBV10-1; D may be TRBD2 (6 bases). The germline V gene has CDR1 WNHNN and CDR2 SYGVQD (reference sequence). The V end lost 3 bases, the J end lost 7 bases, and 16 bases lay between the germline ends. The CDR3 extends over 14 amino acids. CDR3 region: CASSETGLFREQYF. CDR3 DNA sequence: TGCGCCAGCAGTGAAACAGGACTATTCCGAGAGCAGTACTTC.

The chain joins TRBV6-5 to TRBJ2-1; 7 nucleotides align to TRBD2. The CDR3 covers 12 residues. V was pared by 8 bases and J by 10 bases, with 8 bases of the junction left unmatched. CDR1 is MNHEY, CDR2 SVGAGI, per germline. CDR3 DNA sequence: TGTGCCAGCCAAAGGGAGGGACTAGAGCAGTTCTTC. Translating it yields CASQREGLEQFF.

This chain connects TRBV10-3 to TRBJ2-3, with D hard to call. CDR1 and CDR2 (germline): ENHRY, SYGVKD. The CDR3 loop spans 12 amino acids. V gave up 2 bases and J gave up 5 bases, with 5 bases separating them. CDR3 loop: CAISENKDTQYF. CDR3 nucleotide sequence: TGTGCCATCAGTGAGAATAAAGATACGCAGTATTTT.

This clone was observed once. Here the CDR3 reads CASSQDWWVAEAFF. CDR3 DNA sequence: TGTGCCAGCAGCCAAGACTGGTGGGTGGCGGAGGCTTTCTTT. The V gene is TRBV4-2, the J gene TRBJ1-1; D gene unclear. Trimming stripped 0 bases from V and 11 bases from J, with 16 bases between. In germline, CDR1 is LGHNA, CDR2 YNFKEQ. CDR3 length: 14 amino acids.

The V call is TRBV9, the J call TRBJ2-3, with a possible D match to TRBD1 (5 bases). The CDR3 has 15 residues. V lost 4 bases and J 4 bases, leaving 16 bases between the germline ends. CDR1 and CDR2 from the germline V gene are SGDLS and YYNGEE. The CDR3 DNA sequence: TGTGCCAGCAGCCCTGGGGCCGCCGAGGCAGATACGCAGTATTTT. Translating it yields CASSPGAAEADTQYF.

CDR3 loop: CASSPPGQGFGGAQYF. CDR3 DNA sequence: TGTGCCAGCAGCCCGCCGGGACAGGGCTTCGGAGGGGCCCAGTACTTC. The chain has TRBV7-2 and TRBJ2-5, with 9 bases identical to TRBD1. The CDR3 is 16 residues long. Germline V gene lookup returns CDR1 SGHTA and CDR2 FQGNSA. J gave up 9 bases and V 5 bases, and 16 bases lay outside the gene matches.

This rearrangement joins TRBV7-9 to TRBJ2-5; TRBD2 agrees at 11 bases. This CDR3 has 19 residues. V dropped 5 bases and J dropped 5; count of bases not matched to a gene: 19. Germline CDR1 reads SEHNR; CDR2 reads FQNEAQ (reference sequence). CDR3 coding DNA: TGTGCCAGCAGCGCTTTCCTCCCGACTAGCGGGGATACCCGGGAGACCCAGTACTTC. Its protein is CASSAFLPTSGDTRETQYF.

This rearrangement joins TRBV2 to TRBJ2-2, with D perhaps matching TRBD2 (6 bases). Germline V gene data show CDR1 as SNHLY and CDR2 as FYNNEI. This CDR3 comprises 16 residues. V was trimmed by 7 bases and J by 2 bases, leaving 17 bases between them. CDR3 DNA sequence: TGTGCCAGCACCCTCATGCGGGGAGCTAACACCGGGGAGCTGTTTTTT. It encodes CASTLMRGANTGELFF.

This rearrangement joins TRBV11-2 to TRBJ1-6; D unresolved. Germline CDR1 reads SGHAT; CDR2 reads FQNNGV. V was clipped by 0 bases and J by 4 bases, with 10 bases between them. The CDR3 is 16 residues long. This CDR3 reads CASSLEGEAYNSPLHF. The CDR3 bases are TGTGCCAGCAGCTTAGAGGGAGAGGCTTATAATTCACCCCTCCACTTT.

The chain is built from TRBV29-1 and TRBJ1-1; D gene unclear. The CDR3 runs 14 residues. CDR1 and CDR2 (germline): SQVTM, ANQGSEA. Trimming left V 0 bases short and J 0 bases short, with 8 bases between. CDR3 sequence reads: CSVEDRGMNTEAFF. The CDR3 DNA reads TGCAGCGTTGAAGATCGAGGGATGAACACTGAAGCTTTCTTT.

This clone was counted once. The chain is built from TRBV6-5 and TRBJ2-7; D may be TRBD2 (5 bases). The CDR3 has 14 residues. V was shortened by 6 bases and J by 6 bases, with 18 bases between the two germline ends. CDR1 and CDR2 from the germline V gene are MNHEY and SVGAGI. CDR3 protein: CASRPEGVSGEQYF. The CDR3 DNA follows: TGTGCCAGCAGACCCGAGGGTGTTTCAGGCGAGCAGTACTTC.

The chain has TRBV5-8 and TRBJ2-3, with D possibly TRBD1 on 5 matching bases. V lost 2 bases and J lost 1, with 8 bases in between. The CDR3 is 14 residues long. CDR1 and CDR2 (germline): SGHTS, YDEGEE. In DNA, the CDR3 is TGTGCCAGCAGCTTAATCAGGGGCACAGATACGCAGTATTTT. Its protein is CASSLIRGTDTQYF.

The rearrangement joins TRBV29-1 to TRBJ1-1; perhaps TRBD1 as D (5 bases). The germline CDR1 and CDR2 sequences are SQVTM and ANQGSEA. Trimming removed 6 bases at V and 1 base at J, with 15 bases between. CDR3 length equals 14 residues. The CDR3 spells CSVLGGVGNTEAFF. CDR3 bases: TGCAGCGTCTTGGGGGGGGTAGGGAACACTGAAGCTTTCTTT.

The genes are TRBV2 and TRBJ1-2; 8 bases map to TRBD1. This CDR3 is built from 17 residues. Germline CDR1 reads SNHLY; CDR2 reads FYNNEI. Losses at the gene ends were 6 bases for V and 0 bases for J; bases not matched to a gene: 12. CDR3 amino acids: CASRGGQESLANYGYTF. The CDR3 nucleotides are TGTGCCAGCAGAGGGGGACAGGAGTCCTTAGCTAACTATGGCTACACCTTC.

The J gene is TRBJ1-1, the V gene TRBV7-3; D is undetermined. CDR3 length equals 14 residues. V dropped 5 bases and J dropped 5 bases, with 15 bases sitting between them. Germline CDR1 is SGHTA and CDR2 is FQGTGA. CDR3 sequence reads: CASSPRRGGTEAFF. CDR3 nucleotides: TGTGCCAGCAGCCCGCGGCGGGGAGGGACTGAAGCTTTCTTT. Looking up the rest from reference TRBV7-3 and TRBJ1-1 gives the full variable domain: GAGVSQTPSNKVTEKGKYVELRCDPISGHTALYWYRQSLGQGPEFLIYFQGTGAADDSGLPNDRFFAVRPEGSVSTLKIQRTERGDSAVYLCASSPRRGGTEAFFGQGTRLTVV.

This clone was counted once. V and J are TRBV4-2 and TRBJ1-2, with 7 bases matching TRBD1. The CDR3 is 14 amino acids. Germline V gene lookup returns CDR1 LGHNA and CDR2 YNFKEQ. With V trimmed by 2 bases and J by 2 bases, 2 bases remained unmatched. The CDR3 loop reads CASSQPGQNYGYTF. DNA of the CDR3: TGTGCCAGCAGCCAACCGGGACAGAACTATGGCTACACCTTC.

The chain combines TRBV11-2 with TRBJ1-2, with 8 bases fitting TRBD1. Per germline, CDR1 SGHAT and CDR2 FQNNGV. V trimming: 5 bases; J trimming: 4 bases; junction bases outside the gene matches: 9. The CDR3 is 15 amino acids. The DNA of the CDR3 is TGTGCCAGCAGCACCCGGACAGGGAGGATCTATGGCTACACCTTC. It codes for CASSTRTGRIYGYTF.

The chain uses TRBV20-1 and TRBJ2-7; no definite D call. The V gene's germline CDR1 is DFQATT and CDR2 SNEGSKA (reference sequence). There are 11 residues in the CDR3. V lost 0 bases and J 6 bases, leaving 6 bases between the germline ends. CDR3 DNA sequence: TGCAGTGCTAGAGATCAACTCGAGCAGTACTTC. Translated: CSARDQLEQYF.

This chain links TRBV25-1 with TRBJ2-7, with a weak D call TRBD2 (6 bases). The V gene's germline CDR1 is MGHDK and CDR2 SYGVNS. The CDR3 extends over 14 amino acids. V was shortened by 3 bases and J by 6 bases, with 15 bases between the two germline ends. The CDR3 reads CASSEVGLAPEQYF. CDR3 DNA: TGTGCCAGCAGTGAGGTCGGTCTAGCGCCCGAGCAGTACTTC.

In regard to this clone: The germline gene is not matched at one end of the junction; a read error may be the cause. The V and J genes are TRBV6-6 and TRBJ2-1, with D possibly matching TRBD2 (5 bases). Germline V CDR1 and CDR2: MNHNY, SVGAGI (reference sequence). This CDR3 has 12 amino acids. The CDR3, as DNA: TGTGCCAGCAGCCTCTTCCGGGATCCTTCGATCTTC. It translates to CASSLFRDPSIF.

V and J are TRBV5-1 and TRBJ2-1; the match to TRBD2 covers 8 bases. Trimming cost V 0 bases and J 2 bases; bases outside gene matches: 4. Germline CDR1 reads SGHRS; CDR2 reads YFSETQ. The CDR3 length is 16 residues. The CDR3 spells CASSLGRGGPYNEQFF. CDR3 bases: TGCGCCAGCAGCTTGGGACGGGGGGGCCCCTACAATGAGCAGTTCTTC.